This TCR beta chain was identified during a study of blood T cell repertoires in COVID-19. The method was immunoSEQ multiplex PCR; TCRdb's version includes in-frame clones alone and lacks a portion of them. This sample yields 100,000 or so clones, of which over 80% are seen a single time; 4.5% to 6% belongs to the top ten. Germline lookup yields CDR1 SGHAT and CDR2 FQNNGV. The V gene end was trimmed by 1 base and the J gene end by 6 bases; junction bases not matched to a gene: 3. The CDR3 totals 15 residues. The sequence derives from a man aged 50-60 years with active COVID-19. Material: peripheral blood. The chain recombines TRBV11-2 with TRBJ2-2; TRBD1 matches 9 bases. CDR3 in amino acids: CASSLGQGGSGELFF. The CDR3, as DNA: TGTGCCAGCAGCTTAGGACAGGGGGGGTCCGGGGAGCTGTTTTTT.